Here is one TCR beta chain with its context. The data were taken from a study of blood T cell repertoires in COVID-19. Study context: COVID-19 samples from acute and convalescent phases originated in the United States, Italy and Spain. T cells, B-cell-depleted T cells, or PBMCs supplied cDNA or gDNA.

Per the authors' pipeline: The assay estimated nucleated cells by amplifying reference gene primers. Measured with immunoSEQ multiplex PCR; TCRdb has only the in-frame clones, and not every one. V, J and clone size derive from that table, while D and trimming were established from the DNA sequence. The sample yields about 50,000 clones, 83% seen once. V was shortened by 2 bases and J by 3 bases, with 11 bases between the two germline ends. The CDR3 extends over 15 amino acids. Germline V gene sequence: CDR1 MNHNS, CDR2 SASEGT. Sequencing was done on a sample of peripheral blood. The receptor was derived from a man between 40 and 49 years old with acute or convalescent COVID-19. V is TRBV6-1 and J is TRBJ1-5; no clear D. CDR3 sequence reads: CASSEFGLNNQPQHF. The CDR3 DNA reads TGTGCCAGCAGTGAATTTGGACTTAACAATCAGCCCCAGCATTTT.